Below, one T cell receptor beta chain is given with its context. Its specific antigen is unknown. Qualities for individual bases were not recorded, and no much larger clone is one base off. This specimen belongs to a study of technical replicates of blood from a handful of donors (dated by TCRdb to about 2017). Libraries were built with the immunoSEQ multiplex PCR assay. The clones in this table, taken by TCRdb from immuneACCESS, are in-frame only. Not every clone is retained; where verified, under half of the shortfall comes from an unresolved V gene, and the cause of the rest is unknown. The sample table records 80,000 to 90,000 clones; roughly 94% of these occur just once. The ten biggest clones cover about 0.25% of the sample. From the cysteine up to the phenylalanine, the CDR3 has a length of 14 residues. Only CDR3 DNA remains: 42 bases, in frame from the first base. Based on the germline V gene (reference sequence), the CDR1 and CDR2 sequences are PRHDT and FYEKMQ. V is clipped by 4 bases and J by 2 bases, and the sequence between their germline boundaries is 12 bases long.

This TCR derives from a human donor in good health. The V and J genes are TRBV13 and TRBJ2-7; the D gene is perhaps TRBD2, from 6 matching bases. Sequenced input: T cells isolated from PBMCs. The CDR3: CASSSGDTPYEQYF. The nucleotides read TGTGCCAGCAGCTCGGGGGATACCCCCTACGAGCAGTACTTC.